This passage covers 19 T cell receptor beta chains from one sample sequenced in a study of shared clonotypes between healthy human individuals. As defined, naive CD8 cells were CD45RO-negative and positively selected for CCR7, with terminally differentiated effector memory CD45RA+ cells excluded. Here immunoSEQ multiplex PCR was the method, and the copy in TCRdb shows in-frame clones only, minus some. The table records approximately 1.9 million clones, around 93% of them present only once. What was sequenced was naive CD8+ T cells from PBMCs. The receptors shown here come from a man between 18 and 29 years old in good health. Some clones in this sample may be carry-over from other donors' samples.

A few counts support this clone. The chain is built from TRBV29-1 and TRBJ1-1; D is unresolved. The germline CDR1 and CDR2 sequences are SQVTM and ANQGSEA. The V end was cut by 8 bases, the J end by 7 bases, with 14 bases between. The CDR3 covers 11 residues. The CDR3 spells CSPLVLGEAFF. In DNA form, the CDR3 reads TGCAGCCCCCTCGTTCTCGGTGAAGCTTTCTTT. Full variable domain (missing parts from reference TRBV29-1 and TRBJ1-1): SAVISQKPSRDICQRGTSLTIQCQVDSQVTMMFWYRQQPGQSLTLIATANQGSEATYESGFVIDKFPISRPNLTFSTLTVSNMSPEDSSIYLCSPLVLGEAFFGQGTRLTVV.

The CDR3 loop is CASGVDRDPGELFF. Here the CDR3 DNA reads TGTGCCAGCGGCGTCGACCGGGACCCCGGGGAGCTGTTTTTT. The V and J genes are TRBV6-6 and TRBJ2-2; D is perhaps TRBD1 or TRBD2 (5 bases each). This CDR3 has 14 amino acids. CDR1 is MNHNY, CDR2 SVGAGI, per germline (reference sequence). V dropped 8 bases and J dropped 6 bases, with 16 bases sitting between them.

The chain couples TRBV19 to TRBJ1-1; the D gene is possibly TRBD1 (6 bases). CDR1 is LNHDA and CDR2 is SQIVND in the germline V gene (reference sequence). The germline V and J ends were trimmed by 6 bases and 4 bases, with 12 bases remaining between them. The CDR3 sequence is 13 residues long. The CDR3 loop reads CASRHDRFTEAFF. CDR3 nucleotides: TGTGCCAGTAGGCATGACAGGTTCACTGAAGCTTTCTTT.

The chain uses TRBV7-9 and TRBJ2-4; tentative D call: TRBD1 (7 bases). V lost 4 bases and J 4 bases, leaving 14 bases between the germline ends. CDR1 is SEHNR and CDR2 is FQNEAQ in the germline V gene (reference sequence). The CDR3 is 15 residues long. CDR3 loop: CASSSRGAEKNIQYF. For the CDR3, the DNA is TGTGCCAGCAGCTCCAGGGGGGCGGAAAAAAACATTCAGTACTTC. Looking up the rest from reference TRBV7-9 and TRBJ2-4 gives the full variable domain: DTGVSQNPRHKITKRGQNVTFRCDPISEHNRLYWYRQTLGQGPEFLTYFQNEAQLEKSRLLSDRFSAERPKGSFSTLEIQRTEQGDSAMYLCASSSRGAEKNIQYFGAGTRLSVL.

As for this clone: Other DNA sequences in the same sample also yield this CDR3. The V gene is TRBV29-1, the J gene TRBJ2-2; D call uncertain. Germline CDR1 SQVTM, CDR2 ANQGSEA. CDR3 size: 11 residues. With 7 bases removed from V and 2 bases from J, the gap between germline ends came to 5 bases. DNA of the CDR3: TGCAGCGCCCTAAACACCGGGGAGCTGTTTTTT. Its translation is CSALNTGELFF.

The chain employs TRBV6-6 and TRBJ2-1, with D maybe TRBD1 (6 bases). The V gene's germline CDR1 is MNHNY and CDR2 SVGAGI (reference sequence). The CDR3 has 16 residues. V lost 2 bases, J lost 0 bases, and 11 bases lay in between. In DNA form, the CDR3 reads TGTGCCAGCAGTTACAGGGACACTAGCTCCTACAATGAGCAGTTCTTC. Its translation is CASSYRDTSSYNEQFF.

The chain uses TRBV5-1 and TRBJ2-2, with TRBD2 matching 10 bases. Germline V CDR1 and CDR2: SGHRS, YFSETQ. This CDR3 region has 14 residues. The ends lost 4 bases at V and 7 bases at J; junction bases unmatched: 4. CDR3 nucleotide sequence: TGCGCCAGCAGCAGTAGCGGGAGGAGCGGGGAGCTGTTTTTT. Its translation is CASSSSGRSGELFF.

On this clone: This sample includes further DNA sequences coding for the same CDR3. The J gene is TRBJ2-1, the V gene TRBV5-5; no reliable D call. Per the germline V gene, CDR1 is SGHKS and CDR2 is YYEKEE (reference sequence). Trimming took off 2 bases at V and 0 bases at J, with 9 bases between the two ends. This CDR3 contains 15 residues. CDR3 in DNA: TGTGCCAGCAGCTTCACTCGAAGCTCCTACAATGAGCAGTTCTTC. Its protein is CASSFTRSSYNEQFF.

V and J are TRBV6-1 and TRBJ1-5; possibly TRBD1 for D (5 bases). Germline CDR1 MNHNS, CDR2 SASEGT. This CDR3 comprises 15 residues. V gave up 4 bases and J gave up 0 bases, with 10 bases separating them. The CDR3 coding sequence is TGTGCCAGCAGTGCGGGAGGGGCTAGCAATCAGCCCCAGCATTTT. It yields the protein CASSAGGASNQPQHF.

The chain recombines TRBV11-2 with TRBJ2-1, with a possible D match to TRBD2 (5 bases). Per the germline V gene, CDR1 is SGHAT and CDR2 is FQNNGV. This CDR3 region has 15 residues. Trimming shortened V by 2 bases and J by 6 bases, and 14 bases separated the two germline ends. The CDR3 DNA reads TGTGCCAGCAGCTTACCTCGGGGAAGAAGCAATGAGCAGTTCTTC. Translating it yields CASSLPRGRSNEQFF.

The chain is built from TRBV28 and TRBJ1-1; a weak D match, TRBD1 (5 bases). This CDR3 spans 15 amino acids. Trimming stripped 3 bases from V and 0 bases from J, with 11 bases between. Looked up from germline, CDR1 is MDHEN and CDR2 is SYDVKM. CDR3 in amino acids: CASSFPSGLNTEAFF. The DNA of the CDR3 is TGTGCCAGCAGTTTCCCCTCAGGGTTGAACACTGAAGCTTTCTTT.

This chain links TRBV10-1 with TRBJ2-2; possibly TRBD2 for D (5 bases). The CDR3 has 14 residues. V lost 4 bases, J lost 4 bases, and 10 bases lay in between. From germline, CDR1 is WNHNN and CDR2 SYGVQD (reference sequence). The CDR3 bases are TGCGCCAGCAGTGTCGGGGTTGGCACCGGGGAGCTGTTTTTT. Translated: CASSVGVGTGELFF.

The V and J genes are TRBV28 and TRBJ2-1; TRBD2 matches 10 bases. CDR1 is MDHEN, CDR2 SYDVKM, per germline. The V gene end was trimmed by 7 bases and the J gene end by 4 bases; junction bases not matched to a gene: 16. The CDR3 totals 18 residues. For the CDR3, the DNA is TGTGCCAGCACCACTCCCACCCATGGACTAGCGGAGTACAATGAGCAGTTCTTC. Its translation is CASTTPTHGLAEYNEQFF.

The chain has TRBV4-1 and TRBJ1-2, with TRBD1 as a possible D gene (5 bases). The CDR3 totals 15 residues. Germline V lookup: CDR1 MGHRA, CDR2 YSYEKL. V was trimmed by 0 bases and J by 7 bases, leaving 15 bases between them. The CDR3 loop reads CASSQDPGRATGYTF. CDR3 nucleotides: TGCGCCAGCAGCCAAGATCCGGGCAGGGCCACTGGCTACACCTTC.

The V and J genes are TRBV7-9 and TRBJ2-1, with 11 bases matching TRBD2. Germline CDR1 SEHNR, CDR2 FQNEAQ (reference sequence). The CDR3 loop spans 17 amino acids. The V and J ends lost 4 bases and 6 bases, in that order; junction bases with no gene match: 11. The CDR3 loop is CASSSRTSGRRVNEQFF. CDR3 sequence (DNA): TGTGCCAGCAGCTCCAGAACTAGCGGGAGACGAGTCAATGAGCAGTTCTTC.

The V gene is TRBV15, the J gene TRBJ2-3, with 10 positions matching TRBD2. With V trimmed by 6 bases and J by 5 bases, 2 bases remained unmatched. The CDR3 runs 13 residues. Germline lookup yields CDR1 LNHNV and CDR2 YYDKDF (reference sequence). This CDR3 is CATSRTSGDTQYF. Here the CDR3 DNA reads TGTGCCACCAGTAGGACTAGCGGAGATACGCAGTATTTT.

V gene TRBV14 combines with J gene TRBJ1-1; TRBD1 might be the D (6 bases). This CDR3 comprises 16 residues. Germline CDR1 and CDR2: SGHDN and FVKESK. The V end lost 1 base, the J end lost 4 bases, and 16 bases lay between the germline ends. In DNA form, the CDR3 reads TGTGCCAGCAGCCAAGGAGCCCGGAGGGGGAGCACTGAAGCTTTCTTT. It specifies CASSQGARRGSTEAFF.

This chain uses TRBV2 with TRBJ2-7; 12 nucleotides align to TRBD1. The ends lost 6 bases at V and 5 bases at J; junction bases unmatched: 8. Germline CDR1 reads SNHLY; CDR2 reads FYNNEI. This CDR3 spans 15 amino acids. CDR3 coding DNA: TGTGCCAGCAGAAGTGGGGACAGGGGGCGCGACGAGCAGTACTTC. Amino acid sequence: CASRSGDRGRDEQYF. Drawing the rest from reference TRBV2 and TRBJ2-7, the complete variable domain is EPEVTQTPSHQVTQMGQEVILRCVPISNHLYFYWYRQILGQKVEFLVSFYNNEISEKSEIFDDQFSVERPDGSNFTLKIRSTKLEDSAMYFCASRSGDRGRDEQYFGPGTRLTVT.

The CDR3: CASSPTFASSYEQYF. In DNA, the CDR3 is TGTGCCAGCAGTCCCACTTTTGCTAGTAGCTACGAGCAGTACTTC. The V call is TRBV27, the J call TRBJ2-7; D unresolved. Germline V CDR1 and CDR2: MNHEY, SMNVEV (reference sequence). The CDR3 is 15 amino acids. V was cut by 5 bases and J by 3 bases, with 17 bases left in between.